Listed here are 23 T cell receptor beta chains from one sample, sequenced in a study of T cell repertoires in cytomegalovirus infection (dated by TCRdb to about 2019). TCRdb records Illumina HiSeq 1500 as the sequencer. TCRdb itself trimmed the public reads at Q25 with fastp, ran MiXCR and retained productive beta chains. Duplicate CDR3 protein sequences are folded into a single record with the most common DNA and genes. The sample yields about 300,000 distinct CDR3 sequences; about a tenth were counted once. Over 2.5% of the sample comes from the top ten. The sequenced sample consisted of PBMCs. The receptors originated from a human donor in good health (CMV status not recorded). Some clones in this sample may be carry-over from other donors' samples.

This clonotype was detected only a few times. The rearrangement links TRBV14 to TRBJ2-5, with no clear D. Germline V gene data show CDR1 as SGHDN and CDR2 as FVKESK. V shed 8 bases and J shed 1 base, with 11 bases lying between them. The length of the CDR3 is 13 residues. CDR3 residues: CASGRLAQETQYF. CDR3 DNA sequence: TGTGCCAGCGGGCGCCTTGCCCAAGAGACCCAGTACTTC.

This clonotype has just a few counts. As DNA, the CDR3 is TGTGCCACCAGCAGAGAGAATAGCGGGGGGGCAACCCGTACGCAGTATTTT. Its protein is CATSRENSGGATRTQYF. The chain has TRBV15 and TRBJ2-3, with 11 bases lining up with TRBD2. From germline, CDR1 is LNHNV and CDR2 YYDKDF (reference sequence). This CDR3 has 17 residues. V lost 0 bases and J lost 8; bases outside the gene matches: 10. The full variable domain, rest sourced from reference TRBV15 and TRBJ2-3, is DAMVIQNPRYQVTQFGKPVTLSCSQTLNHNVMYWYQQKSSQAPKLLFHYYDKDFNNEADTPDNFQSRRPNTSFCFLDIRSPGLGDTAMYLCATSRENSGGATRTQYFGPGTRLTVL.

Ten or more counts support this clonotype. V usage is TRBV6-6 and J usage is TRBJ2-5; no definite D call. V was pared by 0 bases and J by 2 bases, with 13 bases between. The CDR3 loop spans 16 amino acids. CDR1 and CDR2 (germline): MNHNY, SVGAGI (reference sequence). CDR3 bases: TGTGCCAGCAGTTACTCGTTCTTAGGAAGACAAGAGACCCAGTACTTC. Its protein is CASSYSFLGRQETQYF.

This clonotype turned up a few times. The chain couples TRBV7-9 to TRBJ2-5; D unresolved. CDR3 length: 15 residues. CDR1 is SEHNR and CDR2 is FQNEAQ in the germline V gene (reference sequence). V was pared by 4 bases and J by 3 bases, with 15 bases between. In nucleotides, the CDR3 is TGTGCCAGCAGCTCCCGCGGTCCATACGAAGAGACCCAGTACTTC. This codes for CASSSRGPYEETQYF.

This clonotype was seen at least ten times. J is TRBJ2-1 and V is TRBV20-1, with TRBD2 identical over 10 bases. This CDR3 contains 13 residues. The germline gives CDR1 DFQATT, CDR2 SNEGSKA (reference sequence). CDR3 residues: CSIAGGTYNEQFF. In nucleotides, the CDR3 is TGCAGCATAGCGGGGGGCACCTACAATGAGCAGTTCTTC.

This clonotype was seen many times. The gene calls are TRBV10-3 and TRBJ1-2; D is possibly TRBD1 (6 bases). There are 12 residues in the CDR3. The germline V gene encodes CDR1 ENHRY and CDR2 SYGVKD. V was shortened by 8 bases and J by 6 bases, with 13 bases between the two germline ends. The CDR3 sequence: CAISAGDDGYTF. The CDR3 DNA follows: TGTGCCATCTCGGCAGGGGACGATGGCTACACCTTC.

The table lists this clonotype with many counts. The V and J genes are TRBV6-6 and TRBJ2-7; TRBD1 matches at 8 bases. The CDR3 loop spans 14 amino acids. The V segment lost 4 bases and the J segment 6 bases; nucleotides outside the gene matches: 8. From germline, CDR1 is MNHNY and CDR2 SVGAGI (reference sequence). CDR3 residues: CASSSQGVRGEQYF. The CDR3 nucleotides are TGTGCCAGCAGTTCACAGGGGGTACGAGGCGAGCAGTACTTC.

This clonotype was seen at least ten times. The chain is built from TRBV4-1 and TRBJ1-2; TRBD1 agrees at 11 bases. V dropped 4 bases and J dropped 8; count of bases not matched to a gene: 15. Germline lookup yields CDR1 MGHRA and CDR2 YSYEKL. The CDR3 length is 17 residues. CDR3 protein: CASSLLAGTGGFRGYTF. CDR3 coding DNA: TGCGCCAGCAGCCTACTCGCCGGGACAGGGGGTTTTAGGGGCTACACCTTC.

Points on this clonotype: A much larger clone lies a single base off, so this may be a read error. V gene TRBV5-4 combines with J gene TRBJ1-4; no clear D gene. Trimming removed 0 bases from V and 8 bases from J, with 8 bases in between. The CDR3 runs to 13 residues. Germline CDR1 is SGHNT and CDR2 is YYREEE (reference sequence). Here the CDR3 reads CASSLAGSEKLFF. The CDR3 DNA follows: TGTGCCAGCAGCTTGGCCGGCAGCGAAAAACTGTTTTTT. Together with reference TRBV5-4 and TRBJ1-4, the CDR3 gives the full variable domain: ETGVTQSPTHLIKTRGQQVTLRCSSQSGHNTVSWYQQALGQGPQFIFQYYREEENGRGNFPPRFSGLQFPNYSSELNVNALELDDSALYLCASSLAGSEKLFFGSGTQLSVL.

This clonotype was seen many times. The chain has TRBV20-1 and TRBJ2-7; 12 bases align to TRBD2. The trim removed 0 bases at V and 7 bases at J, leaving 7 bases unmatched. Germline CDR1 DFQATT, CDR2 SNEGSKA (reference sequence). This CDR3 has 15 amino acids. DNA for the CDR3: TGCAGTGCTAGAGAACAGACTAGCGGGGGTAATGAGCAGTACTTC. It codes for CSAREQTSGGNEQYF.

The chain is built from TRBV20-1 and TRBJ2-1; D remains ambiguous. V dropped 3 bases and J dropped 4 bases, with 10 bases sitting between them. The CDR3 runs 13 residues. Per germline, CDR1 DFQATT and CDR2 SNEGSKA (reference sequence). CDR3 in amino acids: CSASPTGYNEQFF. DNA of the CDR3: TGCAGTGCTAGCCCGACTGGGTACAATGAGCAGTTCTTC.

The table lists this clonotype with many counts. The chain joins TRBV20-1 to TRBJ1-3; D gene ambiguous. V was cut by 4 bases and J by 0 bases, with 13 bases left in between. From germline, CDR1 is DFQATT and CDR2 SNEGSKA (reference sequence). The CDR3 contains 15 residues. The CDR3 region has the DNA TGCAGTGCTACAGATGGACGGGTCTCTGGAAACACCATATATTTT. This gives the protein CSATDGRVSGNTIYF.

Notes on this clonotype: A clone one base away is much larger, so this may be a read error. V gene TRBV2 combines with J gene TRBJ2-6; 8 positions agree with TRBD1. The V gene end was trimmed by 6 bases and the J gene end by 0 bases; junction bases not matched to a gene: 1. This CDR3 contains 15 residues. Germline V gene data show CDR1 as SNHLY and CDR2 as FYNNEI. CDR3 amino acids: CASRGQASGANVLTF. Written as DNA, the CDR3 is TGTGCCAGCAGGGGACAGGCCTCTGGGGCCAACGTCCTGACTTTC.

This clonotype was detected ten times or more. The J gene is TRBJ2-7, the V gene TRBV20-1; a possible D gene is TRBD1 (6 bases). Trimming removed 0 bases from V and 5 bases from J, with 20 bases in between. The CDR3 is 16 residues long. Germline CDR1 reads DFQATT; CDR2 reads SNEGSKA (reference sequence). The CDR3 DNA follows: TGCAGTGCTAGAGATCCAAGGAAGGGGGAGAGGAACGAGCAGTACGTC. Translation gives CSARDPRKGERNEQYV.

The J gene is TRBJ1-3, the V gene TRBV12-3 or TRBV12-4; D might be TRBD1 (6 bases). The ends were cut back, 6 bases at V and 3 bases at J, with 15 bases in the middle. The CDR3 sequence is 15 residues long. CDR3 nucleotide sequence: TGTGCCAGCAGATCGACAGGATTCGGTGGAAACACCATATATTTT. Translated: CASRSTGFGGNTIYF.

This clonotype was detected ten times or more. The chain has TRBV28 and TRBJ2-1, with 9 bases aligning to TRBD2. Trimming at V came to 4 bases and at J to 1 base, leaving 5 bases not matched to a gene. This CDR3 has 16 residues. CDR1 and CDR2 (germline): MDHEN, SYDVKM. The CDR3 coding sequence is TGTGCCAGCAGTTCTCAGCGGGGGGTTTCCTACAATGAGCAGTTCTTC. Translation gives CASSSQRGVSYNEQFF.

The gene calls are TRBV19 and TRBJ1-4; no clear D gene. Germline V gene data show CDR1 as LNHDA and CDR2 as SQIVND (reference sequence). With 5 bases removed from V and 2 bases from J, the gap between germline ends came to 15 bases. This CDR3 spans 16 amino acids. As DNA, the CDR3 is TGTGCCAGTAGTGCCCTCCGGAGGTCGACTAATGAAAAACTGTTTTTT. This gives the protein CASSALRRSTNEKLFF. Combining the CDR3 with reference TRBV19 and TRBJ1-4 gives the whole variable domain DGGITQSPKYLFRKEGQNVTLSCEQNLNHDAMYWYRQDPGQGLRLIYYSQIVNDFQKGDIAEGYSVSREKKESFPLTVTSAQKNPTAFYLCASSALRRSTNEKLFFGSGTQLSVL.

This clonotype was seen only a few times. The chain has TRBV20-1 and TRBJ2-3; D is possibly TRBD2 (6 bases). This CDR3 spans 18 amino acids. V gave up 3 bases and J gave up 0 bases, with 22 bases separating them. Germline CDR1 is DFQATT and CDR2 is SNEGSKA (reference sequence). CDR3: CSARAGSRRGLSTDTQYF. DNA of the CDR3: TGCAGTGCTAGGGCCGGTTCTCGGCGGGGCCTAAGCACAGATACGCAGTATTTT.

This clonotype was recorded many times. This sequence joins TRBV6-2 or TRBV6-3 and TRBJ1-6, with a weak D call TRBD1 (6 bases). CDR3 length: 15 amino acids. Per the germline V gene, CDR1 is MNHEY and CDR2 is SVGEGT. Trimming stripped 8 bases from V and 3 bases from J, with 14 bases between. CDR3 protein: CASATGRDYNSPLHF. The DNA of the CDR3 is TGTGCCAGCGCCACAGGGAGAGACTATAATTCACCCCTCCACTTT.

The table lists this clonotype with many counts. The CDR3 DNA is TGTGCCAGCAGCCCAGCGGGAATTTACACAGATACGCAGTATTTT. It encodes CASSPAGIYTDTQYF. The V call is TRBV7-2, the J call TRBJ2-3, with TRBD2 matching 7 bases. With 5 bases clipped from V and 2 bases from J, the junction kept 7 bases outside the gene matches. Germline CDR1 is SGHTA and CDR2 is FQGNSA. The CDR3 totals 15 residues.

Here the CDR3 DNA reads TGTGCCAGCAGCTTGAAACCAGCGCCTAGCTCCTACAATGAGCAGTTCTTC. Its translation is CASSLKPAPSSYNEQFF. V and J are TRBV5-5 and TRBJ2-1; D is ambiguous. The V gene's germline CDR1 is SGHKS and CDR2 YYEKEE (reference sequence). This CDR3 is 17 amino acids long. V lost 1 base and J 0 bases, leaving 14 bases between the germline ends.

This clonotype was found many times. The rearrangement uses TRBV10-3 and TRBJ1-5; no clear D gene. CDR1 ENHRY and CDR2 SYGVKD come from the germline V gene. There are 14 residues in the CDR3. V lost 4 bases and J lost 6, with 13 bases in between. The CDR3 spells CAISASTRGQPQHF. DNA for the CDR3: TGTGCCATCAGTGCGAGCACCCGGGGTCAGCCCCAGCATTTT.

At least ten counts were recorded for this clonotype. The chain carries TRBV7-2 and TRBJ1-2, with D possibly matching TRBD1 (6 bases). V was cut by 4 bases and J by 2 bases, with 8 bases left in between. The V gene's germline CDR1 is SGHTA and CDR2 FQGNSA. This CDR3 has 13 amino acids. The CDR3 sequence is CASSWDINYGYTF. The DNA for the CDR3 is TGTGCCAGCAGCTGGGACATAAACTATGGCTACACCTTC.